The clone carrying this T cell receptor (beta chain) occurred a few times. Its target is not known. This record comes from a study of CD8 T cells in ankylosing spondylitis. Germline V gene sequence: CDR1 DFQATT, CDR2 SNEGSKA (reference sequence). The CDR3 extends over 15 amino acids. With V trimmed by 2 bases and J by 9 bases, 9 bases remained unmatched. For TCR beta, libraries came from quantitative 5'-RACE with molecular barcodes. Via MiXCR, TCRdb re-called the 5' RACE reads, giving one row per CDR3 protein. The table has about 440,000 distinct CDR3 sequences, 17% seen once. Findings and limits, study-wide: A motif of under 10 highly homologous TCR beta variants was seen as apparently characteristic of ankylosing spondylitis blood. Disease-linked clones reportedly showed significant enrichment in matched ankylosing spondylitis synovial fluid. Clones that were linked to disease were CD8+ and were relatively rare in peripheral blood.

The genes are TRBV20-1 and TRBJ1-6; 8 bases map to TRBD1. Sequenced input: blood, either unsorted or a sorted T cell fraction (not recorded which). The receptor's source is a male donor with ankylosing spondylitis. For the CDR3, the DNA is TGCAGTGCTAGAAATAGGACAGGGCGGGCTTCACCCCTCCACTTT. Its protein product is CSARNRTGRASPLHF.